What follows is one TCR beta chain and its context. This specimen comes from a study of blood T cell repertoires in COVID-19. Looking at the study overall: COVID-19 samples from acute and convalescent phases originated in the United States, Italy and Spain. From T cells, B-cell-depleted T cells, or PBMCs came the material, which was cDNA or gDNA.

It was during active infection that Seattle patients were enrolled and then longitudinally followed. Original handling: From reference gene primer amplification, estimates of nucleated cell counts were derived. The table came from immunoSEQ multiplex PCR; TCRdb's copy has only in-frame clones and leaves some out. V and J calls and clone size come straight from that table; D and trimming were deduced from the DNA. The data show 250,000 to 400,000 clones, about 91% seen once. Losses at the gene ends were 1 base for V and 15 bases for J; bases not matched to a gene: 6. Germline V CDR1 and CDR2: SNHLY, FYNNEI. CDR3 length equals 13 residues.

This receptor was obtained from a woman younger than 45 with COVID-19, enrolled during active disease. Sequencing input: peripheral blood. The J gene is TRBJ1-6, the V gene TRBV2, with 7 bases aligning to TRBD1. This CDR3 reads CASSEETGYHLHF. CDR3 coding DNA: TGTGCCAGCAGTGAAGAGACAGGGTATCACCTCCACTTT.